Below, 26 T cell receptor beta chains from the same sample are listed, as sequenced in a study of CD8+CD57+ T cells in acquired aplastic anemia. According to the study, genomic DNA was the template for TCR beta VDJ and CDR3 profiling. TCRdb reanalysed the reads using MiXCR and keeps one entry per CDR3 protein. There are approximately 99,000 distinct CDR3 sequences in the sample; around 49% occur only once, and around a third lies in the top ten. Sequencing was performed on sorted CD4+, CD8+, or CD8+CD57+ T cells (not recorded which) from PBMCs. The receptors stem from a human donor in good health, serving as a control.

The chain combines TRBV7-8 with TRBJ2-3; the D call may be TRBD1 or TRBD2 (5 bases each). The CDR3 is 13 amino acids. From germline, CDR1 is SGHVS and CDR2 FQNEAQ. V dropped 5 bases and J dropped 3 bases, with 9 bases sitting between them. This CDR3 reads CASSVGVTDTQYF. In DNA, the CDR3 is TGTGCCAGCAGCGTGGGGGTAACAGATACGCAGTATTTT.

This clonotype was seen ten or more times. This chain connects TRBV10-1 to TRBJ2-7; TRBD1 matches 11 bases. This CDR3 region has 14 residues. The V gene end was trimmed by 2 bases and the J gene end by 5 bases; junction bases not matched to a gene: 2. Looked up from germline, CDR1 is WNHNN and CDR2 is SYGVQD (reference sequence). The CDR3 bases are TGCGCCAGCAGTGAGGCGGGACAGGGGGACGAGCAGTACTTC. Residues: CASSEAGQGDEQYF.

The V and J genes are TRBV5-1 and TRBJ2-1; D not resolved. The CDR3 is 17 amino acids. The ends were cut back, 0 bases at V and 0 bases at J, with 13 bases in the middle. In germline, CDR1 is SGHRS, CDR2 YFSETQ. The CDR3 sequence is CASSLVVVTSSYNEQFF. The CDR3 DNA reads as TGCGCCAGCAGCTTGGTGGTCGTGACGAGCTCCTACAATGAGCAGTTCTTC.

The chain has TRBV7-2 and TRBJ1-2; 10 nucleotides agree with TRBD1. The CDR3 spans 14 residues. The germline CDR1 and CDR2 sequences are SGHTA and FQGNSA. With 5 bases clipped from V and 8 bases from J, the junction kept 8 bases outside the gene matches. The CDR3 reads CASSEGQGFGGYTF. CDR3 DNA sequence: TGTGCCAGCAGCGAGGGACAGGGGTTCGGGGGCTACACCTTC. The whole variable domain, filled in from reference TRBV7-2 and TRBJ1-2, reads GAGVSQSPSNKVTEKGKDVELRCDPISGHTALYWYRQSLGQGLEFLIYFQGNSAPDKSGLPSDRFSAERTGGSVSTLTIQRTQQEDSAVYLCASSEGQGFGGYTFGSGTRLTVV.

The gene calls are TRBV19 and TRBJ1-2; possible D gene TRBD1, 6 bases. Trimming shortened V by 7 bases and J by 6 bases, and 12 bases separated the two germline ends. Germline V gene sequence: CDR1 LNHDA, CDR2 SQIVND (reference sequence). This CDR3 has 12 amino acids. CDR3 protein: CASMDSSNGYTF. CDR3 DNA: TGTGCCAGTATGGACAGTTCTAATGGCTACACCTTC.

This clonotype was counted at least ten times. CDR3 sequence: CASRSWGGGYYEQYF. The CDR3 bases are TGTGCCAGCAGGTCGTGGGGGGGTGGTTACTACGAGCAGTACTTC. This chain uses TRBV5-4 with TRBJ2-7, with 7 bases fitting TRBD2. Germline trimming cut 5 bases from V and 3 bases from J; bases unmatched to any gene: 11. This CDR3 has 15 amino acids. Per germline, CDR1 SGHNT and CDR2 YYREEE (reference sequence).

The sample holds many counts of this clonotype. The rearrangement links TRBV6-1 to TRBJ1-1; unclear D gene. Per the germline V gene, CDR1 is MNHNS and CDR2 is SASEGT. CDR3 length equals 15 residues. Trimming took off 2 bases at V and 1 base at J, with 11 bases between the two ends. The DNA for the CDR3 is TGTGCCAGCAGTGAACTGGAGGCATCGAACACTGAAGCTTTCTTT. This sequence encodes CASSELEASNTEAFF.

Remarks on this clonotype: This may be a read error: a much more frequent sequence differs by one nucleotide. The J gene is TRBJ2-2, the V gene TRBV7-3; D may match TRBD1 or TRBD2 (5 bases each). The CDR3 runs to 14 residues. Germline V gene sequence: CDR1 SGHTA, CDR2 FQGTGA. The CDR3 DNA sequence: TGCGCCAGCAGCCAAGAAGATGGGACCGGGGAGCTGGTTTTT. Protein sequence: CASSQEDGTGELVF.

The chain employs TRBV24-1 and TRBJ1-2, with 8 nucleotides matching TRBD1. The V gene's germline CDR1 is KGHDR and CDR2 SFDVKD. The V gene end was trimmed by 3 bases and the J gene end by 3 bases; junction bases not matched to a gene: 8. The CDR3 sequence is 16 residues long. CDR3 residues: CATSDPPGGADYGYTF. CDR3 bases: TGTGCCACCAGTGATCCTCCAGGGGGCGCAGACTATGGCTACACCTTC.

In its sample, this clonotype was seen once. CDR3 amino acids: CATSTSTNEQFF. As DNA, the CDR3 is TGTGCCACCAGCACCTCGACCAATGAGCAGTTCTTC. The V call is TRBV15, the J call TRBJ2-1; D gene uncertain. The V gene's germline CDR1 is LNHNV and CDR2 YYDKDF (reference sequence). The CDR3 runs to 12 residues. V was shortened by 4 bases and J by 6 bases, with 7 bases between the two germline ends.

The V and J genes are TRBV25-1 and TRBJ2-7, with 9 positions matching TRBD1. CDR1 and CDR2 from the germline V gene are MGHDK and SYGVNS. V trimming: 3 bases; J trimming: 6 bases; junction bases outside the gene matches: 6. This CDR3 is 14 amino acids long. The CDR3 loop is CASSEPGQGFEQYF. The CDR3 bases are TGTGCCAGCAGTGAGCCGGGACAGGGTTTCGAGCAGTACTTC.

The chain joins TRBV2 to TRBJ1-2; unclear D gene. The germline V gene encodes CDR1 SNHLY and CDR2 FYNNEI. V was pared by 0 bases and J by 6 bases, with 14 bases between. The CDR3 runs to 15 residues. The CDR3 here is CASSEAPAVENGYTF. The CDR3 coding sequence is TGTGCCAGCAGTGAAGCGCCCGCGGTGGAGAATGGCTACACCTTC.

This clonotype was found a few times. The chain links TRBV2 to TRBJ1-5; no reliable D call. Trimming removed 6 bases from V and 3 bases from J, with 3 bases in between. The CDR3 has 11 residues. Germline V gene sequence: CDR1 SNHLY, CDR2 FYNNEI. The CDR3 region has the DNA TGTGCCAGCAGCATCAATCAGCCCCAGCATTTT. Amino acids: CASSINQPQHF.

This chain connects TRBV15 to TRBJ2-7, with D hard to call. The V end lost 1 base, the J end lost 2 bases, and 12 bases lay between the germline ends. The CDR3 is 15 residues long. Germline lookup yields CDR1 LNHNV and CDR2 YYDKDF (reference sequence). The CDR3 loop is CATSRAGLMPYEQYF. The CDR3 nucleotides read TGTGCCACCAGCAGAGCTGGGTTAATGCCCTACGAGCAGTACTTC. Using reference TRBV15 and TRBJ2-7 for the parts outside the CDR3, the full variable domain is DAMVIQNPRYQVTQFGKPVTLSCSQTLNHNVMYWYQQKSSQAPKLLFHYYDKDFNNEADTPDNFQSRRPNTSFCFLDIRSPGLGDTAMYLCATSRAGLMPYEQYFGPGTRLTVT.

This clonotype was seen at least ten times. This chain uses TRBV7-2 with TRBJ2-1; D not certain. The CDR3 runs 17 residues. The germline gives CDR1 SGHTA, CDR2 FQGNSA. V dropped 5 bases and J dropped 0 bases, with 17 bases sitting between them. CDR3 sequence: CASSPHDLLSSYNEQFF. The DNA of the CDR3 is TGTGCCAGCAGCCCCCACGACTTACTAAGCTCCTACAATGAGCAGTTCTTC.

The chain uses TRBV20-1 and TRBJ1-6; D not certain. Trimming took off 6 bases at V and 0 bases at J, with 6 bases between the two ends. CDR1 and CDR2 from the germline V gene are DFQATT and SNEGSKA (reference sequence). The CDR3 is 13 residues long. The CDR3 DNA follows: TGCAGTGCCCGGAGCTCCTATAATTCACCCCTCCACTTT. Translated: CSARSSYNSPLHF.

This clonotype has a handful of counts. The chain links TRBV15 to TRBJ2-6, with D perhaps TRBD1 (5 bases). V lost 2 bases and J 2 bases, leaving 13 bases between the germline ends. Germline values: CDR1 LNHNV, CDR2 YYDKDF (reference sequence). The length of the CDR3 is 17 residues. The CDR3 is CATSRIGHSTGANVLTF. The CDR3 DNA reads TGTGCCACCAGCAGAATCGGACATTCAACTGGGGCCAACGTCCTGACTTTC. The full variable domain, its missing parts supplied by reference TRBV15 and TRBJ2-6, is DAMVIQNPRYQVTQFGKPVTLSCSQTLNHNVMYWYQQKSSQAPKLLFHYYDKDFNNEADTPDNFQSRRPNTSFCFLDIRSPGLGDTAMYLCATSRIGHSTGANVLTFGAGSRLTVL.

Here the CDR3 reads CSARGFLAGVGEQFF. The CDR3 region has the DNA TGCAGTGCTAGAGGGTTCCTAGCGGGAGTAGGTGAGCAGTTCTTC. The chain recombines TRBV20-1 with TRBJ2-1; TRBD2 aligns across 10 bases. Germline lookup yields CDR1 DFQATT and CDR2 SNEGSKA (reference sequence). The junction had 9 bases not matched to a gene; V was cut back by 1 base and J by 9 bases. There are 15 residues in the CDR3.

As to this clonotype: Because the CDR3's place on the DNA is in doubt, the DNA is left out and the CDR3 is given as listed by TCRdb. The CDR3 region is CASSTSGITEAFF. The J gene is TRBJ1-1, the V gene TRBV10-3. The CDR3 is 13 residues long, ends included. Germline V CDR1 and CDR2: ENHRY, SYGVKD.

The CDR3 region is CASSEGQGENEQYF. Here the CDR3 DNA reads TGCGCCAGCAGTGAGGGACAGGGGGAAAACGAGCAGTACTTC. V is TRBV10-2 and J is TRBJ2-7; 10 bases agree with TRBD1. V trimming: 2 bases; J trimming: 5 bases; junction bases outside the gene matches: 3. The CDR3 loop spans 14 amino acids. The germline V gene has CDR1 WSHSY and CDR2 SAAADI.

This clonotype was seen ten or more times. V gene TRBV9 combines with J gene TRBJ2-2; D remains unclear. The V gene lost 0 bases and the J gene lost 2 bases, with 5 bases spanning the gap. This CDR3 region has 14 residues. CDR1 SGDLS and CDR2 YYNGEE come from the germline V gene. The CDR3 sequence is CASSVGGNTGELFF. CDR3 nucleotide sequence: TGTGCCAGCAGCGTAGGCGGAAACACCGGGGAGCTGTTTTTT.

This clonotype has ten or more counts. The V gene is TRBV5-1, the J gene TRBJ1-2, with D uncertain. Germline V gives CDR1 SGHRS, CDR2 YFSETQ. The CDR3 runs 11 residues. V was clipped by 0 bases and J by 6 bases, with 3 bases between them. The CDR3 loop reads CASSLGNGYTF. In nucleotides, the CDR3 is TGCGCCAGCAGCTTGGGCAATGGCTACACCTTC.

This chain links TRBV15 with TRBJ1-2, with D unclear. The CDR3 spans 13 residues. Trimming left V 2 bases short and J 2 bases short, with 6 bases between. The germline V gene has CDR1 LNHNV and CDR2 YYDKDF (reference sequence). Written as DNA, the CDR3 is TGTGCCACCAGCAGACCTGGGAACTATGGCTACACCTTC. Its protein product is CATSRPGNYGYTF.

The chain couples TRBV9 to TRBJ1-6; D call uncertain. Germline V CDR1 and CDR2: SGDLS, YYNGEE. The CDR3 runs 14 residues. V dropped 2 bases and J dropped 6 bases, with 9 bases sitting between them. The CDR3 coding sequence is TGTGCCAGCAGCGTGGGAGGGAGTAATTCACCCCTCCACTTT. Encoded protein: CASSVGGSNSPLHF.

The gene calls are TRBV29-1 and TRBJ2-2, with D maybe TRBD1 (6 bases). The CDR3 loop spans 14 amino acids. V lost 8 bases, J lost 0 bases, and 13 bases lay in between. Per the germline V gene, CDR1 is SQVTM and CDR2 is ANQGSEA. Here the CDR3 DNA reads TGCAGCACTACAGGGCCCGCGAACACCGGGGAGCTGTTTTTT. Translation gives CSTTGPANTGELFF.

The V call is TRBV19, the J call TRBJ2-7, with D unresolved. This CDR3 spans 15 amino acids. V lost 2 bases and J lost 1, with 12 bases in between. Germline lookup yields CDR1 LNHDA and CDR2 SQIVND (reference sequence). The CDR3 spells CASSIKGSRSYEQYF. For the CDR3, the DNA is TGTGCCAGTAGTATAAAGGGATCCAGATCCTACGAGCAGTACTTC.